The text below deals with one T cell receptor (beta chain). The antigen is unknown. This sample is drawn from a study of shared clonotypes between healthy human individuals. The overall study: Aged 18 to 49, the donors were two women and three men. Per-donor plates numbered three CD4 naive, three CD4 memory, two CD8 naive and one CD8 memory.

Germline trimming cut 7 bases from V and 2 bases from J; bases unmatched to any gene: 8. Per germline, CDR1 MNHNY and CDR2 SVGAGI (reference sequence). The CDR3 has 15 residues. Regarding the study as a whole: Of the naive CD4 clonotypes, about 5% were shared across a few donors.

Only in-frame clones appear in the TCRdb table, and some are missing; sequencing was by immunoSEQ multiplex PCR. The table has about 960,000 clones, over 60% seen once. The chain is built from TRBV6-6 and TRBJ2-7; 10 bases align to TRBD1. This clonotype was sampled from a young man in good health. Sequenced sample: memory CD4+ T cells sorted from blood. The subset is: CD45RA-negative fraction. The CDR3 DNA reads TGTGCCAGCACCCCCCGGGACAGGGGCACCTACGAGCAGTACTTC. Amino acids: CASTPRDRGTYEQYF.